This T cell receptor (beta chain) was recorded in a study of blood T cells in healthy people across ages. Study overall: Template-switching capture recovered about one barcoded beta molecule per two T cells.

Study-wide results and limits: No conclusive comparison of naive versus antigen-experienced cells was possible with unsorted PBMCs. Per million T cells, TCR beta diversity dropped about linearly as age rose.

It was with a sample-barcoded 5' primer and a J-beta primer mix that a second PCR of roughly 7 to 12 cycles was run. There were at least 3 million CDR3-containing paired-end reads obtained from each sample. TCRdb reprocessed the 5' RACE reads with MiXCR, giving one entry per CDR3 protein. The table has hundreds of thousands of distinct CDR3 sequences, 20% to 25% seen once. The CDR3 is 14 residues long. Trimming took off 0 bases at V and 5 bases at J, with 9 bases between the two ends. Germline V gene data show CDR1 as LNHNV and CDR2 as YYDKDF (reference sequence). This clonotype was detected a few times. Its antigen remains unknown.

The sequence was obtained from an older man in good health. The chain recombines TRBV15 with TRBJ2-3, with no clear D. Sequencing was carried out using blood. The CDR3 is CATSRDLGEDTQYF. The CDR3 DNA follows: TGTGCCACCAGCAGAGATCTCGGAGAAGATACGCAGTATTTT.